This TCR beta chain was recovered during a study of T cells after yellow fever vaccination. Looking at the study overall: SMART-Seq v4 Ultra Low Input served to prepare low-cell-number fractions.

This clonotype was seen more than once but under ten times. Its target is unknown. Study-wide points: Overlap between CD4 and CD8 compartments was detected for a small share of clonotypes. In post-booster samples, most primary-vaccination clones reappeared (approximately 97% CD4, 70% to 90% CD8).

TCRdb reanalysed the 5' RACE reads using MiXCR and keeps one entry per CDR3 protein. The sample contains about 500,000 distinct CDR3 sequences, roughly a sixth of which appear only once. V lost 0 bases and J 0 bases, leaving 18 bases between the germline ends. Per germline, CDR1 MNHEY and CDR2 SVGAGI. This CDR3 has 19 amino acids. The chain links TRBV6-5 to TRBJ1-3; D call uncertain. Specimen: PBMCs, collected less than 6 days after the first yellow fever vaccination. The receptor's source is a man aged 18 to 35 who received the YFV17D yellow fever vaccine. The CDR3 region has the DNA TGTGCCAGCAGTTACTCGTCACCTTCCTCTTCGAGCTCTGGAAACACCATATATTTT. This codes for CASSYSSPSSSSSGNTIYF.